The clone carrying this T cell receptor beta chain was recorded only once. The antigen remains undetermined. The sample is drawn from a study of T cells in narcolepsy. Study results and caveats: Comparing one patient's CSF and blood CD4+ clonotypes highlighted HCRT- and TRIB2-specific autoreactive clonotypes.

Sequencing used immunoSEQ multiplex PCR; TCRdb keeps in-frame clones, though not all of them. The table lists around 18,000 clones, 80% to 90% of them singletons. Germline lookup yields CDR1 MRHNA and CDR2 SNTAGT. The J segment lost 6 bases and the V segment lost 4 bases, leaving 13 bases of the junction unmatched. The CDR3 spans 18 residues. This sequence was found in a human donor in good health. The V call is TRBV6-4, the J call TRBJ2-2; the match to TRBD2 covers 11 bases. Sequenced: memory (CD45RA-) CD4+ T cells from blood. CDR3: CASSGPTELAGVPGELFF. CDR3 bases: TGTGCCAGCAGTGGACCCACCGAACTAGCGGGGGTGCCCGGGGAGCTGTTTTTT.